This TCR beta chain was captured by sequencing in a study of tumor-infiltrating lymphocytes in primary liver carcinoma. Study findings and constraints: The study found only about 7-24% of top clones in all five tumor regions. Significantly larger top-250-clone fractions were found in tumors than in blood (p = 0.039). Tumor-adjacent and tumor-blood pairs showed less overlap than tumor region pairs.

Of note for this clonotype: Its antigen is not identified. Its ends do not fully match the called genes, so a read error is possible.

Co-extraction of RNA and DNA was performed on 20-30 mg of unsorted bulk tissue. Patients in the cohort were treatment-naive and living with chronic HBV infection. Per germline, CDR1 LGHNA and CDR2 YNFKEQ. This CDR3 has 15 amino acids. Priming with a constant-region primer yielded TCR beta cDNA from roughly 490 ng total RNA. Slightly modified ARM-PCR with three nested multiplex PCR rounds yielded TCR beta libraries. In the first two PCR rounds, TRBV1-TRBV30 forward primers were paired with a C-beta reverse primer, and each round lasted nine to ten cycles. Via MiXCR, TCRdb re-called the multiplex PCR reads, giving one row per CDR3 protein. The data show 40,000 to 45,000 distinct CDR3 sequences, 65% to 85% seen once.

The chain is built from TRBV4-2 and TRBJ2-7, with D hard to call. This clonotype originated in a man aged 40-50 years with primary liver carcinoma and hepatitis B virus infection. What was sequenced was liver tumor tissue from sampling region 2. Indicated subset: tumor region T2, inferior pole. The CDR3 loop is CASSQARRGSYEQYF. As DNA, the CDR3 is TGTGCTAGCAGCCAAGCACGGCGCGGATCCTACGAGCAATACTTC.